What follows are 26 T cell receptor beta chains derived from one specimen sequenced in a study of identical twins. A single record per CDR3 protein comes from TCRdb applying MiXCR to the 5' RACE reads. The table shows 200,000 to 250,000 distinct CDR3 sequences, with less than 8% occurring only once. Separately, the same data were catalogued under a study of yellow fever vaccine responses in identical twins.

The specimen sequenced was memory (CD45RO+) T cells sorted from blood. Source of these receptors: a young woman in good health.

This clonotype was counted at least ten times. V gene TRBV11-2 combines with J gene TRBJ2-1, with TRBD2 identical over 10 bases. CDR1 is SGHAT, CDR2 FQNNGV, per germline. The CDR3 is 16 amino acids. V was clipped by 5 bases and J by 0 bases; unmatched bases: 4. CDR3 region: CASSASGRASYNEQFF. The CDR3 nucleotides read TGTGCCAGCAGCGCGAGCGGGAGGGCCTCCTACAATGAGCAGTTCTTC.

CDR3 DNA sequence: TGTGCCAGCAGCCTGGGGGTAGCATCCGGGGAGACCCAGTACTTC. As protein: CASSLGVASGETQYF. The V call is TRBV7-3, the J call TRBJ2-5, with D tentatively TRBD1 or TRBD2 (5 bases each). V was pared by 5 bases and J by 5 bases, with 18 bases between. This CDR3 contains 15 residues. CDR1 is SGHTA and CDR2 is FQGTGA in the germline V gene.

This clonotype was counted ten times or more. This sequence joins TRBV9 and TRBJ2-7; TRBD2 aligns across 7 bases. The CDR3 covers 14 residues. CDR1 is SGDLS and CDR2 is YYNGEE in the germline V gene. V gave up 4 bases and J gave up 6 bases; unmatched junction bases: 10. The DNA of the CDR3 is TGTGCCAGCAGCCCTCGACTAGCCGGGGGCGAGCAGTACTTC. Amino acids: CASSPRLAGGEQYF.

This clonotype was recorded many times. The chain uses TRBV12-3 or TRBV12-4 and TRBJ1-2; D is ambiguous. The CDR3 spans 13 residues. V was trimmed by 1 base and J by 2 bases, leaving 5 bases between them. The CDR3: CASSLDGNYGYTF. In DNA form, the CDR3 reads TGTGCCAGCAGTTTAGACGGGAACTATGGCTACACCTTC.

The chain is built from TRBV7-2 and TRBJ2-2; D possibly matches TRBD1 or TRBD2 (5 bases each). CDR1 is SGHTA, CDR2 FQGNSA, per germline. Trimming cost V 5 bases and J 6 bases, with 22 bases left between them. This CDR3 has 17 amino acids. The CDR3 reads CASSPPVRAQGAGELFF. Written as DNA, the CDR3 is TGTGCCAGCAGCCCCCCGGTGCGGGCTCAAGGGGCCGGGGAGCTGTTTTTT. The entire variable domain, with the rest obtained from reference TRBV7-2 and TRBJ2-2, is as follows: GAGVSQSPSNKVTEKGKDVELRCDPISGHTALYWYRQSLGQGLEFLIYFQGNSAPDKSGLPSDRFSAERTGGSVSTLTIQRTQQEDSAVYLCASSPPVRAQGAGELFFGEGSRLTVL.

This clonotype was observed many times. This chain links TRBV11-3 with TRBJ1-4; maybe TRBD1 (5 bases). Trimming removed 5 bases at V and 8 bases at J, with 27 bases between. CDR1 and CDR2 (germline): SGHNT, YENEEA. The CDR3 loop spans 18 amino acids. The CDR3 region is CASSLNSGSSGRDEKLFF. Written as DNA, the CDR3 is TGTGCCAGCAGCCTCAACTCCGGGTCCTCGGGCCGGGACGAAAAACTGTTTTTT.

This clonotype was seen a handful of times. The gene calls are TRBV4-3 and TRBJ2-7, with a weak D call TRBD1 (6 bases). The V end lost 1 base, the J end lost 2 bases, and 12 bases lay between the germline ends. This CDR3 has 15 amino acids. Looked up from germline, CDR1 is LGHNA and CDR2 is YSLEER. The CDR3 region is CASSQVPTGTYEQYF. DNA for the CDR3: TGCGCCAGCAGCCAAGTTCCGACAGGAACCTACGAGCAGTACTTC.

This chain links TRBV5-1 with TRBJ2-7, with unresolved D. Germline-derived CDR1 and CDR2 are SGHRS and YFSETQ. The CDR3 totals 14 residues. The germline V and J ends were trimmed by 3 bases and 2 bases, with 12 bases remaining between them. CDR3 sequence: CASSSWSATYEQYF. The CDR3 DNA sequence: TGCGCCAGCAGCTCGTGGAGCGCTACCTACGAGCAGTACTTC. Full variable domain (rest looked up from reference TRBV5-1 and TRBJ2-7): KAGVTQTPRYLIKTRGQQVTLSCSPISGHRSVSWYQQTPGQGLQFLFEYFSETQRNKGNFPGRFSGRQFSNSRSEMNVSTLELGDSALYLCASSSWSATYEQYFGPGTRLTVT.

This clonotype was detected ten times or more. CDR3 in amino acids: CASSYSGTTDTQYF. DNA for the CDR3: TGTGCCAGCAGTTACAGCGGGACCACAGATACGCAGTATTTT. The chain carries TRBV6-5 and TRBJ2-3; 7 bases are a match to TRBD2. This CDR3 is 14 amino acids long. From germline, CDR1 is MNHEY and CDR2 SVGAGI. The V segment lost 2 bases and the J segment 2 bases; nucleotides outside the gene matches: 1.

At least ten counts were recorded for this clonotype. The chain is built from TRBV6-1 and TRBJ1-2; 10 nucleotides agree with TRBD1. CDR1 is MNHNS, CDR2 SASEGT, per germline. V dropped 1 base and J dropped 2; count of bases not matched to a gene: 10. This CDR3 is built from 18 residues. The CDR3 is CASSEGDGDRGVNYGYTF. The CDR3 DNA reads as TGTGCCAGCAGTGAAGGGGATGGGGACAGGGGAGTCAACTATGGCTACACCTTC.

This clonotype was observed at least ten times. This chain joins TRBV6-1 and TRBJ2-2, with D possibly being TRBD2 (6 bases). Germline CDR1 is MNHNS and CDR2 is SASEGT. The CDR3 contains 14 residues. V lost 5 bases to trimming and J lost 8 bases, with 15 bases between them. CDR3 in amino acids: CASSPGWDLGELFF. The CDR3 DNA reads TGTGCCAGCAGTCCCGGTTGGGACTTGGGGGAGCTGTTTTTT.

This clonotype was picked up many times. The V gene is TRBV12-3 or TRBV12-4, the J gene TRBJ2-1, with 8 positions matching TRBD1. The J segment lost 0 bases and the V segment lost 5 bases, leaving 3 bases of the junction unmatched. This CDR3 is 15 amino acids long. For the CDR3, the DNA is TGTGCCAGCAGTGTCGGGACAGGCTCCTACAATGAGCAGTTCTTC. Its translation: CASSVGTGSYNEQFF.

This clonotype was picked up many times. The CDR3 region has the DNA TGTGCCAGCAGCCGTAGGGGGCGGGCAGATACGCAGTATTTT. It translates to CASSRRGRADTQYF. J is TRBJ2-3 and V is TRBV28; 7 bases line up with TRBD1. J gave up 4 bases and V 6 bases, and 7 bases lay outside the gene matches. The CDR3 runs 14 residues. Germline assignment: CDR1 MDHEN and CDR2 SYDVKM.

In DNA, the CDR3 is TGTGCCAGCAGTTCCCGGAAACAGGGGATCCTCAACAATGAGCAGTTCTTC. It codes for CASSSRKQGILNNEQFF. The chain recombines TRBV6-5 with TRBJ2-1; 7 bases are shared with TRBD1. The CDR3 spans 17 residues. From germline, CDR1 is MNHEY and CDR2 SVGAGI. The junction had 14 bases not matched to a gene; V was cut back by 4 bases and J by 5 bases.

This clonotype was counted between two and nine times. An end of the junction does not agree with germline; a read error may underlie this. The genes are TRBV28 and TRBJ2-7; TRBD1 aligns across 9 bases. Germline CDR1 and CDR2: MDHEN and SYDVKM. The CDR3 extends over 12 amino acids. CDR3: CASTGQGSRLGF. Written as DNA, the CDR3 is TGTGCGAGCACGGGACAGGGATCCCGGTTGGGCTTC.

This clonotype was picked up many times. V gene TRBV29-1 combines with J gene TRBJ2-2; D remains unclear. The CDR3 has 12 residues. CDR1 is SQVTM and CDR2 is ANQGSEA in the germline V gene. Trimming removed 2 bases from V and 6 bases from J, with 7 bases in between. The CDR3 nucleotides read TGCAGCGTTGAAATCCCCCCCGGGGAGCTGTTTTTT. This translates into CSVEIPPGELFF.

This clonotype was found a few times. J is TRBJ1-2 and V is TRBV20-1, with 7 bases identical to TRBD1. In germline, CDR1 is DFQATT, CDR2 SNEGSKA (reference sequence). The CDR3 has 13 residues. Germline trimming cut 4 bases from V and 8 bases from J; bases unmatched to any gene: 10. The CDR3 loop is CSAKGQGVSGYTF. The DNA of the CDR3 is TGCAGTGCTAAAGGGCAGGGGGTGAGCGGCTACACCTTC.

This clonotype occurred a few times. V gene TRBV6-1 combines with J gene TRBJ2-7; TRBD2 matches 9 bases. The CDR3 is 15 residues long. Germline V gene sequence: CDR1 MNHNS, CDR2 SASEGT. J gave up 7 bases and V 4 bases, and 11 bases lay outside the gene matches. The CDR3 sequence is CASSAGSGGPWEQYF. The CDR3 DNA reads TGTGCCAGCAGTGCTGGTAGCGGGGGCCCATGGGAGCAGTACTTC.

The CDR3 reads CASSAIQGAGFNSPLHF. In nucleotides, the CDR3 is TGTGCCAGCAGTGCGATACAGGGGGCGGGTTTTAATTCACCCCTCCACTTT. This chain joins TRBV6-1 and TRBJ1-6; 9 positions agree with TRBD1. Germline V lookup: CDR1 MNHNS, CDR2 SASEGT. There are 17 residues in the CDR3. V lost 4 bases, J lost 6 bases, and 10 bases stayed unmatched.

This clonotype has only a few counts. The chain carries TRBV20-1 and TRBJ2-3; TRBD2 matches at 11 bases. The germline V gene has CDR1 DFQATT and CDR2 SNEGSKA (reference sequence). The CDR3 loop spans 13 amino acids. Losses at the gene ends were 3 bases for V and 4 bases for J; bases not matched to a gene: 0. CDR3 sequence (DNA): TGCAGTGCTAGTAGCGGGAGGGCAGATACGCAGTATTTT. It specifies CSASSGRADTQYF.

This clonotype was seen at least ten times. The chain combines TRBV29-1 with TRBJ1-1; 10 positions agree with TRBD1. V lost 7 bases, J lost 4 bases, and 3 bases stayed unmatched. Germline values: CDR1 SQVTM, CDR2 ANQGSEA. The CDR3 runs to 12 residues. The CDR3 DNA sequence: TGCAGCGGATGGACAGGGGGCACTGAAGCTTTCTTT. Translation gives CSGWTGGTEAFF.

This clonotype occurred a few times. This chain joins TRBV6-5 and TRBJ1-4; D perhaps matches TRBD1 (5 bases). The germline V gene encodes CDR1 MNHEY and CDR2 SVGAGI. With 2 bases removed from V and 4 bases from J, the gap between germline ends came to 14 bases. This CDR3 spans 16 amino acids. In DNA form, the CDR3 reads TGTGCCAGCAGTTACCTCCCGGGACGGAGTAATGAAAAACTGTTTTTT. Its protein product is CASSYLPGRSNEKLFF.

This clonotype was seen a handful of times. This chain joins TRBV27 and TRBJ2-7; TRBD2 agrees at 8 bases. The CDR3 spans 18 residues. Losses at the gene ends were 5 bases for V and 3 bases for J; bases not matched to a gene: 18. From germline, CDR1 is MNHEY and CDR2 SMNVEV (reference sequence). CDR3: CASSPGGEEASGYYEQYF. In DNA form, the CDR3 reads TGTGCCAGCAGTCCCGGGGGGGAGGAGGCTAGCGGCTACTACGAGCAGTACTTC.

There are many counts of this clonotype. This chain connects TRBV28 to TRBJ1-1; the D gene is possibly TRBD1 (5 bases). The CDR3 spans 13 residues. V was cut by 9 bases and J by 1 base, with 12 bases left in between. Germline CDR1 reads MDHEN; CDR2 reads SYDVKM. The CDR3 reads CASSGGQNTEAFF. The CDR3 coding sequence is TGTGCCAGTAGCGGAGGACAGAACACTGAAGCTTTCTTT.

Concerning this clonotype itself: A much larger clone is a single base away; this may be a read error. The CDR3 DNA reads TGCGGCGTTGACGAGCGGGGGGGCCCGGATGAGCAGTTCTTC. This gives the protein CGVDERGGPDEQFF. V and J are TRBV29-1 and TRBJ2-1, with 10 bases fitting TRBD2. Germline CDR1 SQVTM, CDR2 ANQGSEA. The CDR3 runs 14 residues.

This clonotype was seen more than once but under ten times. This chain links TRBV28 with TRBJ2-1, with a tentative D call TRBD1 (7 bases). The CDR3 is 17 amino acids. Germline loops: CDR1 MDHEN, CDR2 SYDVKM. V lost 1 base to trimming and J lost 1 base, with 14 bases between them. CDR3 sequence reads: CASSLLEGARSYNEQFF. DNA of the CDR3: TGTGCCAGCAGTTTATTGGAGGGGGCCAGGTCCTACAATGAGCAGTTCTTC.